These T cell receptor beta chains were read from a single sample in a study of vaccination effects on CD4 cells after COVID-19. TCRdb's table, derived via immunoSEQ multiplex PCR, lists solely in-frame clones and lacks some. This sample has 65,000 to 90,000 clones; about four fifths occur once, and the top ten carry about 2.9%. No antigens are known for them. The sequencing used CD4+ T cells from PBMCs cultured with HCoV-NL63 spike peptides, collected before COVID-19 vaccination. The receptors here all came from a human donor who received a COVID-19 vaccine. CDR3s include the opening cysteine and the closing phenylalanine or tryptophan. A D gene is named only where the DNA matches it firmly. Rows give clone size only sometimes, using once, few, many, or a class for an expanded clone.

NA | TRBJ2-1 | TRBV10-1 | TRBD2 | TGCGCCAGCAGCCCTAGCGGAAGCTCCTACAATGAGCAGTTCTTC | CASSPSGSSYNEQFF
NA | TRBJ1-1 | TRBV7-3 | NA | TGTGCCAGCAGCTTCGACGGTAACACTGAAGCTTTCTTT | CASSFDGNTEAFF
NA | TRBJ2-4 | TRBV7-3 | NA | TGTGCCAGCAGTCTCGACAGACTAGCCAAAAACATTCAGTACTTC | CASSLDRLAKNIQYF
NA | TRBJ2-5 | TRBV6-2/TRBV6-3 | NA | TGTGCCAGCAGTACGACAGGTCTGGAGACCCAGTACTTC | CASSTTGLETQYF
few | TRBJ1-3 | TRBV3-1/TRBV3-2 | NA | TGTGCCAGCGCCCTTTCTGGAAACACCATATATTTT | CASALSGNTIYF
NA | TRBJ1-1 | TRBV7-9 | NA | TGTGCCAGCAGCTTAGTAGGCGGGTATGAAGCTTTCTTT | CASSLVGGYEAFF
NA | TRBJ1-1 | TRBV18 | NA | TGTGCCAGCTCACCATCGCAGATAATGAACACTGAAGCTTTCTTT | CASSPSQIMNTEAFF
NA | TRBJ2-3 | TRBV10-1 | TRBD2 | TGCGCCAGCAGGTTTTTATTAGCGGGGGATCAGGTAGATACGCAGTATTTT | CASRFLLAGDQVDTQYF
NA | TRBJ1-5 | TRBV5-1 | NA | TGCGCCAGCAGTTTGGACGGGAGCAATCAGCCCCAGCATTTT | CASSLDGSNQPQHF
NA | TRBJ2-6 | TRBV5-1 | NA | TGCGCCAGCGGTCAGGGGCCCTACTCTGGGGCCAACGTCCTGACTTTC | CASGQGPYSGANVLTF
NA | TRBJ1-1 | TRBV6-5 | NA | TGTGCCAGCAGTCACAGAAAACAGAACACTGAAGCTTTCTTT | CASSHRKQNTEAFF
NA | TRBJ2-1 | TRBV24-1 | NA | TGTGCCACCAGTGAAATTCGGGGTAATGAGCAGTTCTTC | CATSEIRGNEQFF
NA | TRBJ1-6 | TRBV7-9 | NA | TGTGCCAGCAGCTTAGAAGGGCTTAAATCACCCCTCCACTTT | CASSLEGLKSPLHF
NA | TRBJ2-1 | TRBV6-2/TRBV6-3 | NA | TGTGCCAGCAGTCGACTAGACAATGAGCAGTTCTTC | CASSRLDNEQFF
few | TRBJ2-2 | TRBV7-2 | NA | TGTGCCAGCAGCTTGAGGGGGGAGCTGTTTTTT | CASSLRGELFF
few | TRBJ2-1 | TRBV24-1 | TRBD2 | TGTGCCACCAGTGACCCGGGACTAGTGATTAACGAGCAGTTCTTC | CATSDPGLVINEQFF
once | TRBJ1-4 | TRBV6-5 | NA | TGTGCCAGGAGGCTTCAGTTGGTGACTAATGAAAAACTGTTTTTT | CARRLQLVTNEKLFF
NA | TRBJ2-1 | TRBV12-3/TRBV12-4 | NA | TGTGCCAGCAGTCTCAGGGTTGCTGAGCAGTTCTTC | CASSLRVAEQFF
once | TRBJ2-6 | TRBV10-3 | TRBD1 | TGTGCCATCAGTGATTCGGGCTACAGGGGGTCAGGGGGGGCCAACGTCCTGACTTTC | CAISDSGYRGSGGANVLTF
NA | TRBJ2-2 | TRBV6-5 | NA | TGTGCCAGCAGTTACTCAACGAACACCGGGGAGCTGTTTTTT | CASSYSTNTGELFF
NA | TRBJ1-5 | TRBV27 | NA | TGTGCCAGCAGTCCGTGGACAGCTAGCAATCAGCCCCAGCATTTT | CASSPWTASNQPQHF
NA | TRBJ1-1 | TRBV6-5 | TRBD1 | TGTGCCAGCAGTCCGTACAGGGGGGCGAACACTGAAGCTTTCTTT | CASSPYRGANTEAFF
few | TRBJ2-1 | TRBV7-2 | TRBD1 | TGTGCCAGCAGCTTAAGACGCACAGGGGGCGCATTGGAGCAGTTCTTC | CASSLRRTGGALEQFF
NA | TRBJ1-4 | TRBV6-5 | NA | TGTGCCAGCAGTTACTCCAGAAATAATGAAAAACTGTTTTTT | CASSYSRNNEKLFF
NA | TRBJ2-5 | TRBV27 | TRBD1 | TGTGCCAGCAGTTCCTCAGGGGGCGCGGAGACCCAGTACTTC | CASSSSGGAETQYF
NA | TRBJ2-2 | TRBV3-1/TRBV3-2 | NA | TGTGCCAGCAGCCCCATCCGGCCGAGGGACGTCGGTAACGGGGAGCTGTTTTTT | CASSPIRPRDVGNGELFF
NA | TRBJ2-1 | TRBV18 | NA | TGTGCCAGCTCACCACGGCTTCTTGAGCAGTTCTTC | CASSPRLLEQFF
NA | TRBJ2-2 | TRBV7-3 | TRBD1 | TGTGCCAGCAGCTTAAGACAGGGGGCGACCGGGGAGCTGTTTTTT | CASSLRQGATGELFF
few | TRBJ2-1 | TRBV15 | NA | TGTGCCACCAGCGGGATACCGGACAGTACTGGGGATGAGCAGTTCTTC | CATSGIPDSTGDEQFF
NA | TRBJ2-3 | TRBV5-6 | TRBD2 | TGTGCCAGCAGCGCACCCCCGGGACTAGCGGGGGGGCAAAATACGCAGTATTTT | CASSAPPGLAGGQNTQYF
once | TRBJ2-2 | TRBV24-1 | NA | TGTGCCACCAGTGGCGATGCCACCGGGGAGCTGTTTTTT | CATSGDATGELFF
NA | TRBJ1-1 | TRBV3-1/TRBV3-2 | NA | TGTGCCAGCAGCCAAGCGTCTCACCGGGCTGAAGCTTTCTTT | CASSQASHRAEAFF
NA | TRBJ2-4 | TRBV5-8 | NA | TGTGCCAGCAGCTTGGAATCGGGCCTAGCGAGGAACATTCAGTACTTC | CASSLESGLARNIQYF
NA | TRBJ2-2 | TRBV7-2 | NA | TGTGCCAGCAGCTTAGCTTGGCTAGTCACCGGGGAGCTGTTTTTT | CASSLAWLVTGELFF
NA | TRBJ2-2 | TRBV24-1 | TRBD2 | TGTGCCACCAGTGACACGGGACTAGCGAAAACCGGGGAGCTGTTTTTT | CATSDTGLAKTGELFF
NA | TRBJ1-2 | TRBV3-1/TRBV3-2 | NA | TGTGCCAGCAGCCAAGAAGGCAGGGGATATGGCTACACCTTC | CASSQEGRGYGYTF
NA | TRBJ1-2 | TRBV5-4 | NA | TGTGCCAGCAGCCCGGACAGATACTATGGCTACACCTTC | CASSPDRYYGYTF
NA | TRBJ1-5 | TRBV10-3 | NA | TGTGCCATCAGCCAAGAGGCCCTATCGGGCAATCAGCCCCAGCATTTT | CAISQEALSGNQPQHF
NA | TRBJ2-5 | TRBV23-1 | TRBD2 | TGCGCCAGCAGGCAGGGACTAGCCGCAAAAGAGACCCAGTACTTC | CASRQGLAAKETQYF
NA | TRBJ2-1 | TRBV7-9 | TRBD1 | TGTGCCAGCAGCGCGGGACAGGGGGCTGATGAGCAGTTCTTC | CASSAGQGADEQFF